A few counts support the clone carrying this T cell receptor (beta chain). The data originate from a study of blood T cell repertoires in COVID-19. Overall study context: T cells, B-cell-depleted T cells, or PBMCs supplied cDNA or gDNA.

The method was immunoSEQ multiplex PCR; TCRdb's version includes in-frame clones alone and lacks a portion of them. There are 100,000 to 150,000 clones in the sample; more than 75% occur only once, and 3.9% lies in the top ten. This CDR3 region has 11 residues. The trim removed 8 bases at V and 7 bases at J, leaving 3 bases unmatched. The V gene's germline CDR1 is SQVTM and CDR2 ANQGSEA. The TCR was taken from a man in his fifties or sixties with acute or convalescent COVID-19. This chain links TRBV29-1 with TRBJ1-1, with 11 bases matching TRBD1. Sequenced sample: peripheral blood. The CDR3 bases are TGCAGCTCGGGACAGGGGGTTGAAGCTTTCTTT. It yields the protein CSSGQGVEAFF. Based on the CDR3 plus reference TRBV29-1 and TRBJ1-1, the full variable domain is SAVISQKPSRDICQRGTSLTIQCQVDSQVTMMFWYRQQPGQSLTLIATANQGSEATYESGFVIDKFPISRPNLTFSTLTVSNMSPEDSSIYLCSSGQGVEAFFGQGTRLTVV.